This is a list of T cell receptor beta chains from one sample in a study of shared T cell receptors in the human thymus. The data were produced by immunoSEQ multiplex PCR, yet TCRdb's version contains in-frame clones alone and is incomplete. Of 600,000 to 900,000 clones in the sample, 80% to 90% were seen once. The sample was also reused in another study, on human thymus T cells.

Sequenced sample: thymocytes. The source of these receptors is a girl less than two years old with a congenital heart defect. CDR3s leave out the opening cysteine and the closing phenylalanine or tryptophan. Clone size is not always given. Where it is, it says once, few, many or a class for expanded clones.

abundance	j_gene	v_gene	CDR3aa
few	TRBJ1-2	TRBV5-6	ASSPDPTGKCGYT
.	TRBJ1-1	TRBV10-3	AISGTGSEAF
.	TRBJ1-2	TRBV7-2	ASSFGERIYGYT
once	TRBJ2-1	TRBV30	AWSSPGLAAKDNEQF
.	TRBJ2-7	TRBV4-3	ASSQDPGLNEQY
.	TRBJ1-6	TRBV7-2	ASSLAITQGSDSPLH
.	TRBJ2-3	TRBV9	ASSPGGSGGAGTDTQY
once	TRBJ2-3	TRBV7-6	ASSSRLAGTDTQY
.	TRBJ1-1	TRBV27	ASSPKLAGEGSTEAF
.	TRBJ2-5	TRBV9	ASSVDGGTTTQETQY
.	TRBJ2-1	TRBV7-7	ASSPKVAGGLRTYNEQF